These 8 T cell receptor beta chains were sequenced from one sample in a study of human T cells and chemical hapten exposure. Time point in this sample: patch test 1, 2 weeks after DPC sensitization. Stated treatment: therapeutic diphenylcyclopropenone sensitization with weekly scalp DPC. TCRdb called the RACE reads again in MiXCR, with one record for every CDR3 protein. The sample lists more than 100,000 distinct CDR3 sequences; roughly an eighth were seen once. This material consisted of whole blood, taken in connection with sensitization to the hapten diphenylcyclopropenone (DPC). The receptors derive from a man between 18 and 29 years old with alopecia areata. Some clones in this sample may be carry-over from other donors' samples.

This clonotype was seen many times. The chain carries TRBV6-6 and TRBJ1-5; D call uncertain. Deletions cut 0 bases from V and 0 bases from J, with 6 bases between. Germline-derived CDR1 and CDR2 are MNHNY and SVGAGI (reference sequence). The CDR3 has 15 residues. The CDR3 DNA follows: TGTGCCAGCAGTTACTCCGGTCATAGCAATCAGCCCCAGCATTTT. Protein product: CASSYSGHSNQPQHF.

This clonotype was counted only a few times. The rearrangement joins TRBV27 to TRBJ2-7; a weak D match, TRBD2 (6 bases). CDR3 length equals 12 residues. Trimming took off 0 bases at V and 7 bases at J, with 7 bases between the two ends. Germline V gene sequence: CDR1 MNHEY, CDR2 SMNVEV (reference sequence). The DNA of the CDR3 is TGTGCCAGCAGTTTATCCCGGGAGGAGCAGTACTTC. Encoded protein: CASSLSREEQYF.

This clonotype was seen only a few times. Here the CDR3 DNA reads TGTGCCAGCAGCTCTCCGGCTAGCGGGGTGACAGATACGCAGTATTTT. Translation gives CASSSPASGVTDTQYF. J is TRBJ2-3 and V is TRBV7-6, with 9 nucleotides matching TRBD2. Germline V CDR1 and CDR2: SGHVS, FNYEAQ. J lost 3 bases, V lost 4 bases, and 8 bases had no gene match. The CDR3 consists of 16 residues.

As regards this clonotype: This may be a read error, as it is one base from a much larger clone. The rearrangement links TRBV7-9 to TRBJ1-6; no clear D gene. This CDR3 region has 13 residues. Germline-derived CDR1 and CDR2 are SEHNR and FQNEAQ (reference sequence). CDR3 region: CVSSLDGGSPLHF. Written as DNA, the CDR3 is TGTGTCAGCAGCTTAGACGGCGGTTCACCCCTCCACTTT. The whole variable domain, filled in from reference TRBV7-9 and TRBJ1-6, reads DTGVSQNPRHKITKRGQNVTFRCDPISEHNRLYWYRQTLGQGPEFLTYFQNEAQLEKSRLLSDRFSAERPKGSFSTLEIQRTEQGDSAMYLCVSSLDGGSPLHFGNGTRLTVT.

The chain is built from TRBV5-1 and TRBJ1-1; 11 positions agree with TRBD1. V was pared by 4 bases and J by 2 bases, with 10 bases of the junction left unmatched. Germline CDR1 reads SGHRS; CDR2 reads YFSETQ. This CDR3 is 17 amino acids long. The CDR3 DNA reads TGCGCCAGCAGCCCCCGGACAGGGGGCCGGTTAAACACTGAAGCTTTCTTT. It codes for CASSPRTGGRLNTEAFF.

This clonotype was observed a few times. The rearrangement uses TRBV3-1 and TRBJ2-3; D is undetermined. V lost 3 bases, J lost 3 bases, and 7 bases lay in between. The germline CDR1 and CDR2 sequences are LGHDT and YNNKEL (reference sequence). This CDR3 is 13 amino acids long. CDR3 protein: CASSQSATDTQYF. The CDR3 DNA follows: TGTGCCAGCAGCCAGTCAGCTACAGATACGCAGTATTTT.

The V and J genes are TRBV20-1 and TRBJ1-4; D is uncertain. The V and J ends lost 0 bases and 7 bases respectively, with 18 bases between them. The CDR3 runs 16 residues. The V gene's germline CDR1 is DFQATT and CDR2 SNEGSKA (reference sequence). DNA for the CDR3: TGCAGTGCTAGAGATCGTTTCGGGCCCCTCGGTGAAAAACTGTTTTTT. Translation gives CSARDRFGPLGEKLFF.

The chain couples TRBV20-1 to TRBJ2-1; TRBD2 matches 12 bases. After removal of 6 bases from V and 0 bases from J, the junction contained 9 bases not matched to a gene. CDR3 size: 17 residues. CDR1 and CDR2 from the germline V gene are DFQATT and SNEGSKA (reference sequence). The CDR3 here is CSAAGLAGISSYNEQFF. CDR3 nucleotides: TGCAGTGCCGCAGGACTAGCGGGGATTAGCTCCTACAATGAGCAGTTCTTC.